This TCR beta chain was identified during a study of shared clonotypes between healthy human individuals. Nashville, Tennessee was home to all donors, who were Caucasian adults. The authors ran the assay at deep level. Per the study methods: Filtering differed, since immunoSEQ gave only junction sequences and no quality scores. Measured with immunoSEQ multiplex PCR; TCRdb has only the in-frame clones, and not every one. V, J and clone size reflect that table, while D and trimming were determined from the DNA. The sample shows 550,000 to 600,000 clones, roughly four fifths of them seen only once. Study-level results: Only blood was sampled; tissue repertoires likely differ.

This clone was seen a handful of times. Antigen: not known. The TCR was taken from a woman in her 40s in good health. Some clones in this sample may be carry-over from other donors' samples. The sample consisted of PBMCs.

As DNA, the CDR3 is TGTGCCAGCAGCTTAGGTGGCGGGAGGGCGGTCAATGAGCAGTTCTTC. Protein: CASSLGGGRAVNEQFF. The chain combines TRBV7-9 with TRBJ2-1; TRBD2 matches 9 bases. CDR1 SEHNR and CDR2 FQNEAQ come from the germline V gene (reference sequence). V was clipped by 1 base and J by 6 bases; unmatched bases: 7. The CDR3 contains 16 residues.